Following are 14 T cell receptor beta chains from one sample sequenced in a study of type 1 regulatory T cells. One entry per CDR3 protein results from TCRdb running MiXCR on the reads. The sample lists approximately 97,000 distinct CDR3 sequences, 25% to 40% occurring once. The sequenced material came from CD4+ T cells, either the whole sample or a sorted fraction (not recorded which). Receptor source: a human donor in good health.

This chain links TRBV5-1 with TRBJ2-2; 11 positions agree with TRBD2. V was pared by 2 bases and J by 2 bases, with 2 bases of the junction left unmatched. Per the germline V gene, CDR1 is SGHRS and CDR2 is YFSETQ. The CDR3 is 16 residues long. The CDR3, as DNA: TGCGCCAGCAGCTTTACTAGCGGGAGTAACACCGGGGAGCTGTTTTTT. Translating gives CASSFTSGSNTGELFF.

A few counts support this clonotype. The chain couples TRBV11-2 to TRBJ2-1, with 8 bases matching TRBD2. CDR1 SGHAT and CDR2 FQNNGV come from the germline V gene. J was trimmed by 4 bases and V by 1 base; bases with no gene match: 6. The CDR3 length is 16 residues. In nucleotides, the CDR3 is TGTGCCAGCAGCTTAGTGGGGGCTAGCGGGTACAATGAGCAGTTCTTC. It yields the protein CASSLVGASGYNEQFF.

This clonotype has more than one count but fewer than ten. This chain connects TRBV20-1 to TRBJ1-6; D gene unclear. With 6 bases removed from V and 7 bases from J, the gap between germline ends came to 16 bases. CDR1 is DFQATT and CDR2 is SNEGSKA in the germline V gene (reference sequence). CDR3 length: 14 amino acids. The CDR3 nucleotides are TGCAGTGCCCCCGGACCGAGGGTAAATTCACCCCTCCACTTT. As protein: CSAPGPRVNSPLHF.

The chain links TRBV5-4 to TRBJ2-3; D is ambiguous. The CDR3 totals 14 residues. From germline, CDR1 is SGHNT and CDR2 YYREEE (reference sequence). Trimming took off 1 base at V and 2 bases at J, with 8 bases between the two ends. CDR3 sequence reads: CASSLPHNTDTQYF. The DNA of the CDR3 is TGTGCCAGCAGCTTGCCGCACAACACAGATACGCAGTATTTT.

This clonotype was seen repeatedly, ten times or more. The rearrangement uses TRBV20-1 and TRBJ1-2, with D tentatively TRBD1 (5 bases). V was trimmed by 3 bases and J by 12 bases, leaving 14 bases between them. The CDR3 has 11 amino acids. CDR1 is DFQATT, CDR2 SNEGSKA, per germline (reference sequence). The CDR3 loop reads CSASLTGMDTF. For the CDR3, the DNA is TGCAGTGCTAGTTTAACAGGAATGGACACCTTC.

This sequence joins TRBV29-1 and TRBJ1-1; D ambiguous. Germline CDR1 SQVTM, CDR2 ANQGSEA. This CDR3 is built from 14 residues. V gave up 4 bases and J gave up 0 bases, with 12 bases separating them. CDR3 amino acids: CSVVQYGMNTEAFF. The CDR3 coding sequence is TGCAGCGTTGTCCAATACGGCATGAACACTGAAGCTTTCTTT.

In its sample, this clonotype was seen a few times. The V call is TRBV3-1, the J call TRBJ1-3; D is unclear. Trimming pared 1 base from V and 0 bases from J, leaving 13 bases between. The CDR3 is 17 residues long. Germline lookup yields CDR1 LGHDT and CDR2 YNNKEL (reference sequence). The CDR3 coding sequence is TGTGCCAGCAGCCAAGCGTTCAGCGGGCCCTCTGGAAACACCATATATTTT. Amino acid sequence: CASSQAFSGPSGNTIYF.

This clonotype was counted between two and nine times. The germline gene is not matched at one end of the junction; a read error may be the cause. CDR3 coding DNA: TGTGCCAGCAGCTTTGAAGGGACAGGGGGGTACGCGCAGTACTTC. It specifies CASSFEGTGGYAQYF. The rearrangement uses TRBV7-2 and TRBJ2-7; 11 positions match TRBD1. The CDR3 spans 15 residues. The germline V gene has CDR1 SGHTA and CDR2 FQGNSA.

The genes are TRBV4-1 and TRBJ2-7, with TRBD1 matching 7 bases. Unmatched junction bases numbered 7, after V lost 3 bases and J lost 2 bases. There are 15 residues in the CDR3. Per the germline V gene, CDR1 is MGHRA and CDR2 is YSYEKL. This CDR3 is CASSHPGQKPYEQYF. For the CDR3, the DNA is TGCGCCAGCAGCCACCCGGGACAGAAGCCCTACGAGCAGTACTTC.

This rearrangement joins TRBV20-1 to TRBJ2-3; TRBD1 aligns across 7 bases. The junction had 11 bases not matched to a gene; V was cut back by 8 bases and J by 3 bases. The CDR3 covers 14 residues. Germline V gives CDR1 DFQATT, CDR2 SNEGSKA (reference sequence). The CDR3 nucleotides are TGCAGTTTTCCGACAGGGATCGTTACAGATACGCAGTATTTT. Translation gives CSFPTGIVTDTQYF.

The rearrangement joins TRBV7-6 to TRBJ2-7; D may correspond to TRBD1 or TRBD2 (5 bases each). This CDR3 comprises 14 residues. Germline CDR1 reads SGHVS; CDR2 reads FNYEAQ. V shed 5 bases and J shed 3 bases, with 14 bases lying between them. CDR3 residues: CASSPGTVDYEQYF. The CDR3 bases are TGTGCCAGCAGCCCCGGGACCGTAGACTACGAGCAGTACTTC.

This chain connects TRBV20-1 to TRBJ2-5; 10 bases align to TRBD2. The CDR3 has 15 residues. With V trimmed by 5 bases and J by 3 bases, 9 bases remained unmatched. Germline-derived CDR1 and CDR2 are DFQATT and SNEGSKA (reference sequence). CDR3 amino acids: CSADPGTSVKETQYF. The CDR3 DNA reads as TGCAGTGCTGATCCCGGGACTAGCGTAAAAGAGACCCAGTACTTC.

V usage is TRBV7-2 and J usage is TRBJ2-3; possible D gene TRBD1, 5 bases. Trimming left V 0 bases short and J 2 bases short, with 9 bases between. CDR3 length: 15 residues. CDR1 is SGHTA and CDR2 is FQGNSA in the germline V gene. CDR3 region: CASSLAPGSTDTQYF. CDR3 bases: TGTGCCAGCAGCTTAGCTCCAGGGTCCACAGATACGCAGTATTTT.

This clonotype appeared a few times. The chain links TRBV5-1 to TRBJ2-2; 9 bases fit TRBD2. V dropped 2 bases and J dropped 4; count of bases not matched to a gene: 12. The CDR3 has 18 amino acids. From germline, CDR1 is SGHRS and CDR2 YFSETQ. CDR3 coding DNA: TGCGCCAGCAGCTTTCCACTAGCGGGCCGACGAGCCACCGGGGAGCTGTTTTTT. This codes for CASSFPLAGRRATGELFF.